The sequence of this TCR beta chain was determined in a study of vaccination and CD4 T cells after COVID-19 (dated by TCRdb to between 2020 and 2023). Regarding the study in general: Convalescent patients had a positive SARS-CoV-2 result on nasal swab PCR, and of these patients, fewer than ten had mild disease and one had severe disease. Participants got two doses of the Pfizer-BioNTech BNT162b2 vaccine (n=8) or two doses of the Moderna mRNA-1273 vaccine (n=2). Post-COVID blood samples were collected from convalescent patients a median of approximately 100 days after diagnosis, with a range of about 30 to 180 days. In the convalescent cohort there were six males and four females, among whom were two Hispanic individuals, seven Caucasians, two Asians and one multiracial person. Control cultures used a CEFX viral epitope pool as positive control, an HIV-1 Nef peptide pool as negative control, or no peptide. In 10 COVID-19 convalescent patients and a handful of infection-naive healthy vaccine recipients, researchers compared the spike-specific CD4+ TCR repertoire from before mRNA vaccination with the repertoire from after. Post-vaccine blood samples were obtained a median of approximately 70 days after the second vaccine dose, with a range of roughly 14 to 241 days. For stimulating the cultures, overlapping spike peptide pools were used, derived from SARS-CoV-2 as well as from the common cold coronaviruses HCoV-NL63, HCoV-OC43 and HCoV-229E.

Regarding this clonotype: This clone's antigen is unknown. Per-nucleotide qualities are absent, and no much larger clonotype sits a single base away.

From the cysteine up to the phenylalanine, the CDR3 has a length of 13 residues. Solely the CDR3 DNA is kept, with 39 bases framed from the first base. In the germline V gene, CDR1 corresponds to SQVTM and CDR2 to ANQGSEA. V loses 7 bases of germline sequence and J loses 2 bases, and the interval between the two ends is 14 bases. What the work shows at the level of the full study, not this receptor alone: The median number of SARS-CoV-2-reactive clonotypes rose from approximately 20 after infection to 38 after vaccination, but the change was not significant. The number of convalescent patients in the study was relatively small, and the study did not examine early timepoints following natural infection. Nearly all vaccine-specific clones in convalescent patients (304 of 307) were mono-reactive for SARS-CoV-2 spike rather than cross-reactive with common cold coronaviruses. In convalescent patients, a median approximately 89% of post-vaccine SARS-CoV-2-reactive clones were detected only after vaccination, suggesting vaccine-specific priming.

In the paper's terms, the treatment or condition label means: approximately nine-day PBMC culture with coronavirus spike peptide pools or control peptides (ViraFEST assay). The ViraFEST assay was used in the study, in which antigen-specific T cells were expanded with peptide pools and expanded clonotypes were subsequently identified by TCR sequencing. The convalescent patients' positive SARS-CoV-2 PCR tests were from March to December 2020, which was before the Alpha, Beta and Delta variants emerged in the United States. PBMCs were cultured at two million per well in IMDM supplemented with 5% human AB serum and about 9.5 IU/ml IL-2, with approximately 10 ug/ml peptide pools added. On days 3 and 7, half of the culture medium was replaced with fresh IL-2-containing medium. CD4+ T cells were isolated after 10 days of culture through negative selection using the EasySep CD4+ T cell isolation kit. Ficoll-Paque Plus gradient centrifugation was used to isolate PBMCs from whole blood, and the isolated PBMCs were then either used fresh or cryopreserved at -140C. In general, triplicate wells were set up for every culture condition.

Libraries were made using PCR. TCR sequencing of DNA from cultured CD4+ T cells used the Oncomine TCR Beta short-read assay at the Johns Hopkins FTIC core. The QIAamp micro DNA kit was used to extract genomic DNA from the cultured CD4+ T cells. Oncomine TCR Beta libraries made from cultured CD4+ T cells were pooled using unique dual indexes and sequenced on an Illumina iSeq 100. The authors processed their data as follows. Non-productive sequences were removed, and CDR3s that did not start with C, did not end with F or W, or were shorter than 7 amino acids were discarded. The MANAFEST web application identified antigen-specific clonotypes by comparing peptide-stimulated wells against reference wells and other culture wells. An FDR below 0.05, an odds ratio above 5, and a productive frequency above 0.1% in at least two of three replicate wells were required for clones to be considered positive. Clonotypes that were significantly expanded in both SARS-CoV-2 spike wells and at least one common cold coronavirus spike condition were defined as cross-reactive. Similarity between CDR3 sequences was evaluated in R version 3.6.1 using Levenshtein distances (stringdist) and unrooted phylogenetic trees (ape). TCRdb cleaned the public reads at Q25 with fastp, built clones with MiXCR and kept in-frame beta chains. Under each unique CDR3 protein, matching rows form one entry showing the most common genes and DNA. The V and J calls follow TCRdb's processing rather than the paper's. The sample table lists about 17,000 distinct CDR3 sequences, around 59% of them with a count of one. Together, the top ten hold approximately 4.7% of the sample.

The sequence joins TRBV29-1 to TRBJ2-5; the D segment may tentatively be TRBD1 or TRBD2, each giving 5 matched bases. The origin of this receptor is a human donor who had recovered from COVID-19. Material: CD4+ T cells from blood, cultured in vitro, obtained after SARS-CoV-2 vaccination. The sequenced DNA: TGCAGCGCCCAAGAGGGGCGGCAAGAGACCCAGTACTTC. Its protein product is CSAQEGRQETQYF.